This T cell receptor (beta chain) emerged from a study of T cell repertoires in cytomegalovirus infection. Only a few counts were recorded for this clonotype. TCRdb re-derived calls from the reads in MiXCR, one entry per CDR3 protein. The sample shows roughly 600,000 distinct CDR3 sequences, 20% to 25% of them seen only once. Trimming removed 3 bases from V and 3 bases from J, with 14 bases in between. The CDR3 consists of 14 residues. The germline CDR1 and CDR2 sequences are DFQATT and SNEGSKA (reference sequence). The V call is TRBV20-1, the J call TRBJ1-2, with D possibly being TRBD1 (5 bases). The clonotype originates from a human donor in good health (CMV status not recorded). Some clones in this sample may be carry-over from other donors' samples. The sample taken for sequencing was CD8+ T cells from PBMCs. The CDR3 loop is CSARPQGADYGYTF. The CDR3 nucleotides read TGCAGTGCTAGGCCTCAGGGAGCGGACTATGGCTACACCTTC.